This paragraph covers one T cell receptor beta chain sequence. Its specificity is unknown. This sample stems from a study of cytomegalovirus exposure and HLA in healthy donors. PCR primers comprised 60 Vbeta and 13 Jbeta primers. Produced via immunoSEQ multiplex PCR; TCRdb's table is partial and in-frame only. The repertoire has 70,000 to 75,000 clones, more than 70% of them found once; the top ten carry around 10%. Whole-study findings and limits: In a later analysis, HLA-associated beta chains showed higher expansion and lower generation probabilities than comparable chains. One cluster of highly shared sequence variants probably arose as a sequencing artifact. TCR beta V- and J-gene trimming was later associated with a missense DCLRE1C variant.

Each donor was nominally healthy when sampled (though unrecorded immune exposures were likely). The CDR3 is made up of 15 amino acids. J gave up 3 bases and V 1 base, and 3 bases lay outside the gene matches. Germline CDR1 SGHVS, CDR2 FNYEAQ. The receptor was derived from a woman aged 40 to 49 in good health and CMV-seropositive. The sample taken for sequencing was PBMCs. The rearrangement uses TRBV7-6 and TRBJ2-7; 10 bases match TRBD1. The CDR3 region has the DNA TGTGCCAGCAGCTTAGGGACAGGGGGGCACTACGAGCAGTACTTC. Encoded protein: CASSLGTGGHYEQYF.